The entry that follows covers one T cell receptor beta chain sequence. Distinct nucleotide sequences in the sample also encode this CDR3. The sample originates from a study of shared T cell receptors in the human thymus. Here immunoSEQ multiplex PCR was the method, and the copy in TCRdb shows in-frame clones only, minus some. This table has about 710,000 clones, more than 70% appearing once. The same data also contributed to another study, on human thymus T cells. That study adds: The authors found apparently biased V and J gene usage in thymic and blood repertoires.

Sequencing input: thymocytes. The sequence derives from a boy in the first two years of life with a congenital heart defect.

CDR3 loop: CATSSRTVSSYNSPLHF. As DNA, the CDR3 is TGTGCCACCAGCTCTCGTACAGTAAGCTCCTATAATTCACCCCTCCACTTT. The rearrangement uses TRBV15 and TRBJ1-6; D not certain. The CDR3 length is 17 residues. The ends were cut back, 5 bases at V and 0 bases at J, with 14 bases in the middle. Germline lookup yields CDR1 LNHNV and CDR2 YYDKDF (reference sequence).